This T cell receptor beta chain was observed in a study of T cells expressing NK-cell markers. Whole-study context: Out of eight donors sequenced, seven tested HCMV-seropositive and the remaining one seronegative.

TCR beta libraries carry UMIs added by 5'RACE template switching. TCRdb reprocessed the 5' RACE reads and reports one entry per CDR3 protein, with no DNA. The sample has hundreds of thousands of distinct CDR3 sequences, and its top ten clones hold roughly 4.2%. Germline loops: CDR1 SGHRS, CDR2 YFSETQ. This CDR3 has 14 amino acids. Study-level results: There were a few donors in whom these clonotypes also led the CD3+CD56-NKG2C+ fraction.

Of note for this clonotype: Its antigen is still unknown.

The TCR sequence derives from a woman between 18 and 70 years old in good health. Sequenced material: blood T cells: a sorted CD56 or NKG2C T cell subset, CD4+ or CD8+ T cells, or bulk PBMC T cells (not recorded which). The chain links TRBV5-1 to TRBJ2-3; no DNA is available, so the TRBD1 call from TCRdb remains unchecked. CDR3 loop: CASRLDSSTDTQYF. Looking up the rest from reference TRBV5-1 and TRBJ2-3 gives the full variable domain: KAGVTQTPRYLIKTRGQQVTLSCSPISGHRSVSWYQQTPGQGLQFLFEYFSETQRNKGNFPGRFSGRQFSNSRSEMNVSTLELGDSALYLCASRLDSSTDTQYFGPGTRLTVL.